These 26 T cell receptor beta chains came from one sample sequenced in a study of cytomegalovirus exposure and HLA in healthy donors. Amplification used 60 Vbeta primers and 13 Jbeta primers. TCRdb keeps only in-frame clones here, not all; method: immunoSEQ multiplex PCR. Of 150,000 to 200,000 clones listed, about 76% are singletons. Material: PBMCs. The receptor set was obtained from a middle-aged woman in good health and CMV-seropositive.

The chain is built from TRBV6-6 and TRBJ1-2; tentative D call: TRBD1 (5 bases). The V end was cut by 7 bases, the J end by 6 bases, with 15 bases between. This CDR3 is 13 amino acids long. Germline V CDR1 and CDR2: MNHNY, SVGAGI (reference sequence). CDR3 amino acids: CASKTAGGNGYTF. In nucleotides, the CDR3 is TGTGCCAGCAAAACCGCCGGGGGGAATGGCTACACCTTC.

The V gene is TRBV5-4, the J gene TRBJ1-2; 7 bases match TRBD1. With 2 bases clipped from V and 2 bases from J, the junction kept 6 bases outside the gene matches. The CDR3 loop spans 15 amino acids. Per germline, CDR1 SGHNT and CDR2 YYREEE (reference sequence). The CDR3 DNA reads as TGTGCCAGCAGCTTAGTCGGACAGGCGAACTATGGCTACACCTTC. Translating gives CASSLVGQANYGYTF.

This clone turned up a few times. DNA for the CDR3: TGTGCCAGCGGTAGTCGCTCCTATAATTCACCCCTCCACTTT. Translating gives CASGSRSYNSPLHF. The chain employs TRBV6-5 and TRBJ1-6; D gene uncertain. Trimming took 8 bases from V and 0 from J, leaving 8 bases between them. CDR3 size: 14 residues. Germline CDR1 is MNHEY and CDR2 is SVGAGI.

The rearrangement joins TRBV19 to TRBJ1-5; TRBD1 might be the D (5 bases). Germline CDR1 and CDR2: LNHDA and SQIVND (reference sequence). V was trimmed by 2 bases and J by 2 bases, leaving 7 bases between them. This CDR3 spans 14 amino acids. This CDR3 is CASSIRGGNQPQHF. The DNA for the CDR3 is TGTGCCAGTAGTATAAGGGGCGGCAATCAGCCCCAGCATTTT.

The gene calls are TRBV5-6 and TRBJ2-7, with D maybe TRBD1 (6 bases). CDR3 length: 15 residues. CDR1 SGHDT and CDR2 YYEEEE come from the germline V gene. V lost 5 bases, J lost 2 bases, and 17 bases lay in between. CDR3 residues: CASRENPGVTYEQYF. DNA for the CDR3: TGTGCCAGCAGGGAAAATCCAGGGGTAACCTACGAGCAGTACTTC.

The chain recombines TRBV21-1 with TRBJ1-2. TRBV21-1 is designated a pseudogene. This CDR3 comprises 13 residues. In DNA, the CDR3 is TGTGCCAGCGATTCCCGGCCCGGGAGGGGCTACACCTTC. Encoded protein: CASDSRPGRGYTF.

J is TRBJ2-7 and V is TRBV4-2; 9 bases align to TRBD2. With V trimmed by 0 bases and J by 3 bases, 6 bases remained unmatched. CDR1 is LGHNA and CDR2 is YNFKEQ in the germline V gene. The CDR3 extends over 16 amino acids. DNA for the CDR3: TGTGCCAGCAGCCAAGATTTTAGCGGGAGTAACTACGAGCAGTACTTC. This translates into CASSQDFSGSNYEQYF.

The chain employs TRBV7-2 and TRBJ1-4, with D uncertain. V dropped 1 base and J dropped 0 bases, with 6 bases sitting between them. The CDR3 is made up of 15 amino acids. Germline V lookup: CDR1 SGHTA, CDR2 FQGNSA. CDR3 region: CASSLGGSTNEKLFF. Written as DNA, the CDR3 is TGTGCCAGCAGCTTAGGAGGGTCAACTAATGAAAAACTGTTTTTT.

The chain employs TRBV19 and TRBJ2-7, with 13 bases that match TRBD2. The junction had 9 bases not matched to a gene; V was cut back by 4 bases and J by 6 bases. This CDR3 comprises 16 residues. CDR1 and CDR2 from the germline V gene are LNHDA and SQIVND (reference sequence). CDR3 loop: CASSRTSGRGEGEQYF. In DNA, the CDR3 is TGTGCCAGTAGTAGGACTAGCGGGAGAGGCGAAGGCGAGCAGTACTTC.

This clone has more than one count but fewer than ten. The V call is TRBV11-2, the J call TRBJ2-2; tentatively, D is TRBD2 (6 bases). The CDR3 runs 14 residues. V lost 3 bases and J 6 bases, leaving 11 bases between the germline ends. Germline-derived CDR1 and CDR2 are SGHAT and FQNNGV. The CDR3 here is CASSFGLAPGELFF. Written as DNA, the CDR3 is TGTGCCAGCAGCTTCGGGCTAGCGCCCGGGGAGCTGTTTTTT.

This clone was picked up a small number of times. The gene calls are TRBV7-2 and TRBJ1-3; no clear D gene. V lost 7 bases to trimming and J lost 3 bases, with 25 bases between them. This CDR3 has 18 amino acids. Per germline, CDR1 SGHTA and CDR2 FQGNSA. The CDR3 DNA follows: TGTGCCAGCACTTATCAACGCCTGGGCCTTGGTAGTGGAAACACCATATATTTT. Translation: CASTYQRLGLGSGNTIYF.

This chain links TRBV15 with TRBJ1-3, with D perhaps TRBD1 (6 bases). Germline loops: CDR1 LNHNV, CDR2 YYDKDF (reference sequence). The CDR3 has 14 residues. V gave up 3 bases and J gave up 2 bases, with 8 bases separating them. The CDR3 coding sequence is TGTGCCACCAGCAGGCCAGGGGCTGGAAACACCATATATTTT. As protein: CATSRPGAGNTIYF.

This rearrangement joins TRBV18 to TRBJ1-2; 9 nucleotides match TRBD1. Trimming took 3 bases from V and 5 from J; bases not matched to a gene: 4. CDR1 and CDR2 (germline): KGHSH, LQKENI. The CDR3 spans 14 residues. CDR3 nucleotide sequence: TGTGCCAGCTCACCGGGGGGGACAGGGTATGGCTACACCTTC. Protein sequence: CASSPGGTGYGYTF.

The V call is TRBV2, the J call TRBJ1-6; 7 positions match TRBD1. The germline CDR1 and CDR2 sequences are SNHLY and FYNNEI. J was trimmed by 10 bases and V by 8 bases; bases with no gene match: 14. CDR3 length: 15 residues. The CDR3 region has the DNA TGTGCCAGCTTGCCCGAGGGGGCGCGTTGGTCACCCCTCCACTTT. It specifies CASLPEGARWSPLHF.

The sample holds one count of this clone. V usage is TRBV10-3 and J usage is TRBJ2-3, with 7 bases fitting TRBD1. The CDR3 consists of 17 residues. CDR1 and CDR2 from the germline V gene are ENHRY and SYGVKD. V trimming: 0 bases; J trimming: 2 bases; junction bases outside the gene matches: 8. This CDR3 is CAISESGAGGATDTQYF. Here the CDR3 DNA reads TGTGCCATCAGTGAGTCGGGGGCAGGGGGAGCCACAGATACGCAGTATTTT.

This rearrangement joins TRBV6-5 to TRBJ2-7; D uncertain. V was shortened by 8 bases and J by 0 bases, with 11 bases between the two germline ends. CDR3 size: 13 residues. CDR1 and CDR2 (germline): MNHEY, SVGAGI. CDR3 DNA sequence: TGTGCCAGCCAGACTGGAGACTCCTACGAGCAGTACTTC. The encoded protein is CASQTGDSYEQYF.

This rearrangement joins TRBV27 to TRBJ1-2; TRBD1 aligns across 11 bases. CDR3 length: 15 amino acids. Trimming at V came to 3 bases and at J to 5 bases, leaving 5 bases not matched to a gene. Germline-derived CDR1 and CDR2 are MNHEY and SMNVEV (reference sequence). DNA for the CDR3: TGTGCCAGCAGTTTCGGACAGGGGGCAGGTTATGGCTACACCTTC. It translates to CASSFGQGAGYGYTF.

The chain uses TRBV7-2 and TRBJ2-7, with D possibly being TRBD1 (6 bases). V gave up 1 base and J gave up 2 bases, with 12 bases separating them. The CDR3 runs 15 residues. The germline V gene has CDR1 SGHTA and CDR2 FQGNSA. Here the CDR3 reads CASSLGGGPTYEQYF. The CDR3 DNA reads as TGTGCCAGCAGCTTAGGAGGGGGACCTACCTACGAGCAGTACTTC.

The gene calls are TRBV30 and TRBJ2-5; 8 bases align to TRBD1. TRBJ2-7 explains the end of the DNA better; the J call may be wrong. In germline, CDR1 is GTSNPN, CDR2 SVGIG (reference sequence). The length of the CDR3 is 15 residues. The CDR3 region has the DNA TGTGCCTGGAGGCTTCCGGGACAGGCCTTCTACGAGCAGTACTTC. Translating gives CAWRLPGQAFYEQYF.

The gene calls are TRBV13 and TRBJ2-1; D is possibly TRBD1 (6 bases). This CDR3 is 17 amino acids long. The germline gives CDR1 PRHDT, CDR2 FYEKMQ (reference sequence). V lost 4 bases and J 0 bases, leaving 16 bases between the germline ends. CDR3 nucleotides: TGTGCCAGCAGCTACAGGACAGCGTCCAGCTCCTACAATGAGCAGTTCTTC. Amino acid sequence: CASSYRTASSSYNEQFF.

On this clone: At one boundary the junction diverges from the germline segment, which might be a read error. The J gene is TRBJ1-2, the V gene TRBV30, with D unresolved. The CDR3 sequence is 15 residues long. Germline loops: CDR1 GTSNPN, CDR2 SVGIG (reference sequence). The CDR3 nucleotides read TGTGCCTGGAGTGTAAGGTGGCAGAGTAACTATCGCTACACCTTC. The encoded protein is CAWSVRWQSNYRYTF.

This clone was seen once. This rearrangement joins TRBV28 to TRBJ1-4; D remains ambiguous. Germline V gene data show CDR1 as MDHEN and CDR2 as SYDVKM. Trimming took 3 bases from V and 4 from J, leaving 9 bases between them. This CDR3 comprises 14 residues. CDR3 amino acids: CASSFWASNEKLFF. The CDR3 nucleotides are TGTGCCAGCAGTTTTTGGGCCAGTAATGAAAAACTGTTTTTT. Full variable domain (outside the CDR3, taken from reference TRBV28 and TRBJ1-4): DVKVTQSSRYLVKRTGEKVFLECVQDMDHENMFWYRQDPGLGLRLIYFSYDVKMKEKGDIPEGYSVSREKKERFSLILESASTNQTSMYLCASSFWASNEKLFFGSGTQLSVL.

The rearrangement uses TRBV30 and TRBJ2-1; D is perhaps TRBD2 (6 bases). The CDR3 extends over 14 amino acids. Trimming stripped 5 bases from V and 2 bases from J, with 13 bases between. Germline V gene data show CDR1 as GTSNPN and CDR2 as SVGIG (reference sequence). CDR3 in amino acids: CAWSPRGAYNEQFF. The CDR3 region has the DNA TGTGCCTGGTCCCCTCGCGGGGCCTACAATGAGCAGTTCTTC.

The chain recombines TRBV27 with TRBJ2-5, with 10 bases matching TRBD2. The germline gives CDR1 MNHEY, CDR2 SMNVEV (reference sequence). The V gene end was trimmed by 4 bases and the J gene end by 5 bases; junction bases not matched to a gene: 10. The CDR3 sequence is 16 residues long. The CDR3 coding sequence is TGTGCCAGCAGTTATCGAGCGGGGGGGCGATTGGAGACCCAGTACTTC. Translated: CASSYRAGGRLETQYF.

The V gene is TRBV7-6, the J gene TRBJ1-1, with 9 bases fitting TRBD1. The length of the CDR3 is 14 residues. CDR1 is SGHVS and CDR2 is FNYEAQ in the germline V gene. The junction had 6 bases not matched to a gene; V was cut back by 6 bases and J by 4 bases. CDR3 sequence reads: CASRKQGALTEAFF. The CDR3 nucleotides are TGTGCCAGCAGGAAACAGGGGGCACTCACTGAAGCTTTCTTT. Full variable domain (outside the CDR3, taken from reference TRBV7-6 and TRBJ1-1): GAGVSQSPRYKVTKRGQDVALRCDPISGHVSLYWYRQALGQGPEFLTYFNYEAQQDKSGLPNDRFSAERPEGSISTLTIQRTEQRDSAMYRCASRKQGALTEAFFGQGTRLTVV.

V usage is TRBV5-1 and J usage is TRBJ2-7, with D perhaps TRBD2 (5 bases). The CDR3 extends over 14 amino acids. The V gene's germline CDR1 is SGHRS and CDR2 YFSETQ. V was trimmed by 4 bases and J by 6 bases, leaving 17 bases between them. CDR3 coding DNA: TGCGCCAGCAGCCCCTTGGGGAGAGGGCTCGAGCAGTACTTC. It translates to CASSPLGRGLEQYF.